Described below is a single T cell receptor beta chain sequence and its context. Its antigen is not known. Blood was collected, around 2.6 ml per donor. This entry belongs to a study of monozygotic twins with inflammatory bowel disease. General study points: Versus healthy twins, IBD patients showed fewer clonotypes shared with others, especially with disease activity. IBD patients showed reduced TCRbeta diversity (inverse Simpson) versus healthy co-twins.

The CDR3 is 12 residues long. The germline V gene has CDR1 DFQATT and CDR2 SNEGSKA (reference sequence). There were eight separate reactions per sample in which cDNA was made. TCRdb reprocessed the 5' RACE reads, keeping one entry per CDR3 protein, no DNA. The specimen's table records 93,000 or so distinct CDR3 sequences. Sequencing was carried out using blood. The source is a human donor with ulcerative colitis or Crohn's disease, or a healthy co-twin of an affected twin (not recorded which). The chain joins TRBV20-1 to TRBJ2-7; TCRdb names TRBD1, which stays unverified in the absence of DNA. CDR3 amino acids: CSHRQGFGEQYF.